The 28 T cell receptor beta chains presented below share a single source sample, sequenced in a study of cytomegalovirus exposure and HLA in healthy donors (dated by TCRdb to about 2017). Libraries were constructed by the immunoSEQ multiplex PCR assay. The multiplex PCR relied on a mix of 60 forward primers for TCR Vbeta segments and 13 reverse primers for TCR Jbeta segments. TCRdb retrieved this table from immuneACCESS and kept in-frame rearrangements only. Not all clones are present; in checked studies, unresolved V genes account for under half, and no reason is known for the remainder. The sample profile shows 180,000 or so clones; around 80% of them were found once. The ten largest clones represent about 2.5% of the sample. The material sequenced was PBMCs. Receptors were obtained from a woman aged 25 to 45 in good health and CMV-seropositive.

The chain joins TRBV7-2 to TRBJ2-7; possible D gene TRBD2, 6 bases. V lost 6 bases and J 3 bases, leaving 12 bases between the germline ends. The CDR3 covers 13 residues. Germline V CDR1 and CDR2: SGHTA, FQGNSA. CDR3 loop: CASRTGEVYEQYF. The CDR3 DNA sequence: TGTGCCAGCAGGACGGGGGAGGTCTACGAGCAGTACTTC.

With respect to this clone: One end of the junction is discordant with germline, which a read error may explain. Other DNA variants within this sample encode the same CDR3. V gene TRBV5-4 combines with J gene TRBJ2-4, with D possibly being TRBD2 (6 bases). The CDR3 totals 17 residues. Germline lookup yields CDR1 SGHNT and CDR2 YYREEE (reference sequence). The CDR3 DNA sequence: TGTGCCAGCAGCCCGGACTGGGGGGAACTAGCCAAAAACATTCAATACTTC. It codes for CASSPDWGELAKNIQYF.

The DNA for the CDR3 is TGTGCCAGCAGCGTGGGGCACAGCTCGAGCTACACCTTC. This encodes CASSVGHSSSYTF. This rearrangement joins TRBV11-2 to TRBJ1-2, with a possible D match to TRBD1 (5 bases). The CDR3 extends over 13 amino acids. CDR1 is SGHAT, CDR2 FQNNGV, per germline. Trimming cost V 5 bases and J 9 bases, with 16 bases left between them. Full variable domain (missing parts from reference TRBV11-2 and TRBJ1-2): EAGVAQSPRYKIIEKRQSVAFWCNPISGHATLYWYQQILGQGPKLLIQFQNNGVVDDSQLPKDRFSAERLKGVDSTLKIQPAKLEDSAVYLCASSVGHSSSYTFGSGTRLTVV.

This clone was seen a single time. The chain joins TRBV7-8 to TRBJ1-5; unclear D gene. This CDR3 spans 15 amino acids. Trimming removed 5 bases at V and 1 base at J, with 12 bases between. Looked up from germline, CDR1 is SGHVS and CDR2 is FQNEAQ. The CDR3 region has the DNA TGTGCCAGCAGCCCGTACCGGTTGAGCAATCAGCCCCAGCATTTT. Translating it yields CASSPYRLSNQPQHF.

In its sample, this clone was seen a few times. The genes are TRBV7-2 and TRBJ2-5; D call uncertain. Germline V CDR1 and CDR2: SGHTA, FQGNSA. The CDR3 sequence is 12 residues long. V was cut by 6 bases and J by 5 bases, with 10 bases left in between. The CDR3 nucleotides are TGTGCCAGCAGTTCCAATAGTGAGACCCAGTACTTC. Translating gives CASSSNSETQYF.

This sequence joins TRBV7-7 and TRBJ2-3; a weak D match, TRBD2 (7 bases). The CDR3 contains 18 residues. CDR1 is SSHAT and CDR2 is FNYEAQ in the germline V gene (reference sequence). The V end lost 2 bases, the J end lost 5 bases, and 23 bases lay between the germline ends. The CDR3 protein is CASSLRVRGQVAQDTQYF. CDR3 DNA sequence: TGTGCCAGCAGCTTACGAGTGCGGGGGCAGGTAGCCCAAGATACGCAGTATTTT.

The V call is TRBV4-1, the J call TRBJ1-5; D remains ambiguous. Trimming shortened V by 5 bases and J by 2 bases, and 7 bases separated the two germline ends. This CDR3 is 13 amino acids long. From germline, CDR1 is MGHRA and CDR2 YSYEKL. DNA of the CDR3: TGCGCCAGCAGCAAAACAGGCAATCAGCCCCAGCATTTT. Translated: CASSKTGNQPQHF.

The J gene is TRBJ1-5, the V gene TRBV2, with TRBD1 identical over 9 bases. The CDR3 is made up of 18 amino acids. With 0 bases clipped from V and 3 bases from J, the junction kept 9 bases outside the gene matches. Germline V gene sequence: CDR1 SNHLY, CDR2 FYNNEI. CDR3 protein: CASSEAARGTGINQPQHF. The DNA for the CDR3 is TGTGCCAGCAGTGAAGCAGCGCGGGGGACAGGGATCAATCAGCCCCAGCATTTT.

This chain joins TRBV29-1 and TRBJ2-7; 7 positions agree with TRBD1. CDR3 length: 12 residues. Per germline, CDR1 SQVTM and CDR2 ANQGSEA. Trimming at V came to 2 bases and at J to 2 bases, leaving 0 bases not matched to a gene. CDR3 protein: CSVEQGAYEQYF. CDR3 nucleotide sequence: TGCAGCGTTGAACAGGGGGCCTACGAGCAGTACTTC.

The chain links TRBV28 to TRBJ2-1, with 8 bases fitting TRBD2. With V trimmed by 2 bases and J by 8 bases, 11 bases remained unmatched. The germline CDR1 and CDR2 sequences are MDHEN and SYDVKM. This CDR3 has 16 residues. The CDR3 protein is CASSLRLALGRDEQFF. DNA of the CDR3: TGTGCCAGCAGTTTAAGACTAGCGCTGGGAAGGGATGAGCAGTTCTTC.

This clone turned up a few times. This rearrangement joins TRBV15 to TRBJ1-1, with 8 bases that match TRBD1. This CDR3 region has 15 residues. V lost 0 bases and J lost 5; bases outside the gene matches: 5. Germline V gene data show CDR1 as LNHNV and CDR2 as YYDKDF (reference sequence). CDR3 region: CATSRDRDRRTEAFF. DNA of the CDR3: TGTGCCACCAGCAGAGACCGGGACAGGAGGACTGAAGCTTTCTTT.

V usage is TRBV2 and J usage is TRBJ1-5; D gene unclear. The germline V gene encodes CDR1 SNHLY and CDR2 FYNNEI. Deletions cut 1 base from V and 4 bases from J, with 5 bases between. This CDR3 region has 13 residues. Here the CDR3 reads CASSEGRNQPQHF. Here the CDR3 DNA reads TGTGCCAGCAGTGAAGGCAGGAATCAGCCCCAGCATTTT.

The rearrangement links TRBV4-2 to TRBJ2-2, with 8 positions matching TRBD1. The V segment lost 4 bases and the J segment 6 bases; nucleotides outside the gene matches: 7. Germline values: CDR1 LGHNA, CDR2 YNFKEQ. This CDR3 has 15 amino acids. CDR3: CASSLMDREAGELFF. DNA of the CDR3: TGTGCCAGCAGCCTGATGGACAGGGAGGCCGGGGAGCTGTTTTTT.

V and J are TRBV27 and TRBJ2-7; D might be TRBD1 (5 bases). Germline CDR1 is MNHEY and CDR2 is SMNVEV (reference sequence). The CDR3 is 13 amino acids. V dropped 5 bases and J dropped 5 bases, with 13 bases sitting between them. In nucleotides, the CDR3 is TGTGCCAGCAGTGCCCAGGGCAGGGACGAGCAGTACTTC. It is translated as CASSAQGRDEQYF.

The V gene is TRBV7-6, the J gene TRBJ2-2; a possible D gene is TRBD1 (5 bases). The CDR3 spans 14 residues. Germline-derived CDR1 and CDR2 are SGHVS and FNYEAQ. Between the trimmed V and J ends, which lost 1 base and 9 bases, there was a span of 12 bases. The CDR3 sequence: CASSLVVDSRELFF. CDR3 bases: TGTGCCAGCAGCTTAGTTGTAGACAGCCGGGAGCTGTTTTTT.

The V call is TRBV13, the J call TRBJ2-5; 14 bases map to TRBD2. The ends lost 4 bases at V and 5 bases at J; junction bases unmatched: 3. The CDR3 length is 15 residues. Germline V gene sequence: CDR1 PRHDT, CDR2 FYEKMQ (reference sequence). CDR3 in amino acids: CASSWWTSGGETQYF. DNA of the CDR3: TGTGCCAGCAGCTGGTGGACTAGCGGGGGGGAGACCCAGTACTTC. The full variable domain, in which reference TRBV13 and TRBJ2-5 provide the parts outside the CDR3, is AAGVIQSPRHLIKEKRETATLKCYPIPRHDTVYWYQQGPGQDPQFLISFYEKMQSDKGSIPDRFSAQQFSDYHSELNMSSLELGDSALYFCASSWWTSGGETQYFGPGTRLLVL.

The chain has TRBV7-9 and TRBJ1-4; 9 nucleotides match TRBD1. V was clipped by 5 bases and J by 8 bases; unmatched bases: 6. This CDR3 has 14 residues. CDR1 SEHNR and CDR2 FQNEAQ come from the germline V gene (reference sequence). CDR3 loop: CASSMGQGGEKLFF. The CDR3 nucleotides are TGTGCCAGCAGCATGGGACAGGGTGGGGAAAAACTGTTTTTT. Combining the CDR3 with reference TRBV7-9 and TRBJ1-4 gives the whole variable domain DTGVSQNPRHKITKRGQNVTFRCDPISEHNRLYWYRQTLGQGPEFLTYFQNEAQLEKSRLLSDRFSAERPKGSFSTLEIQRTEQGDSAMYLCASSMGQGGEKLFFGSGTQLSVL.

The V and J genes are TRBV15 and TRBJ2-2; D possibly corresponds to TRBD1 (6 bases). The CDR3 covers 19 residues. Trimming cost V 4 bases and J 2 bases, with 23 bases left between them. CDR1 is LNHNV, CDR2 YYDKDF, per germline (reference sequence). DNA for the CDR3: TGTGCCACCAGCATACCCCTCTCAACCGGGACACTTAACACCGGGGAGCTGTTTTTT. It specifies CATSIPLSTGTLNTGELFF.

This clone was picked up one time. V gene TRBV6-6 combines with J gene TRBJ1-4; tentatively, D is TRBD1 (5 bases). V was trimmed by 2 bases and J by 6 bases, leaving 10 bases between them. CDR1 is MNHNY and CDR2 is SVGAGI in the germline V gene (reference sequence). The CDR3 consists of 14 residues. The CDR3 bases are TGTGCCAGCAGTTACCGGCAGGGATATGAAAAACTGTTTTTT. This encodes CASSYRQGYEKLFF.

The chain carries TRBV29-1 and TRBJ2-3, with 9 bases lining up with TRBD2. Trimming cost V 5 bases and J 0 bases; bases outside gene matches: 3. Germline lookup yields CDR1 SQVTM and CDR2 ANQGSEA. This CDR3 comprises 14 residues. In DNA form, the CDR3 reads TGCAGCGTTAAGCGGGGGGCTAGCACAGATACGCAGTATTTT. Translated, it gives CSVKRGASTDTQYF.

The genes are TRBV7-2 and TRBJ2-7; D call uncertain. Trimming left V 5 bases short and J 2 bases short, with 10 bases between. CDR3 length: 13 residues. The V gene's germline CDR1 is SGHTA and CDR2 FQGNSA. The CDR3 nucleotides read TGTGCCAGCAGCCCCCCGGGTCCCTACGAGCAGTACTTC. Its protein is CASSPPGPYEQYF.

V and J are TRBV19 and TRBJ2-1; D call uncertain. CDR1 and CDR2 from the germline V gene are LNHDA and SQIVND (reference sequence). V was pared by 6 bases and J by 1 base, with 13 bases between. This CDR3 has 15 amino acids. The CDR3 here is CASRRDFSSYNEQFF. In nucleotides, the CDR3 is TGTGCCAGTAGACGAGACTTTTCATCCTACAATGAGCAGTTCTTC.

The chain links TRBV9 to TRBJ2-3; tentatively, D is TRBD1 (6 bases). This CDR3 spans 17 amino acids. The V end was cut by 4 bases, the J end by 0 bases, with 18 bases between. In germline, CDR1 is SGDLS, CDR2 YYNGEE. The CDR3 is CASSPLTGTPSTDTQYF. CDR3 sequence (DNA): TGTGCCAGCAGCCCCTTGACCGGGACACCAAGCACAGATACGCAGTATTTT.

The count of this clone is one. This chain links TRBV5-1 with TRBJ2-1, with a weak D call TRBD1 (5 bases). Germline V lookup: CDR1 SGHRS, CDR2 YFSETQ. The CDR3 runs to 16 residues. The V end was cut by 0 bases, the J end by 8 bases, with 18 bases between. The CDR3 spells CASSLEGCSPRDEQFF. As DNA, the CDR3 is TGCGCCAGCAGCTTGGAAGGGTGTAGCCCCAGGGATGAGCAGTTCTTC. Combining the CDR3 with reference TRBV5-1 and TRBJ2-1 gives the whole variable domain KAGVTQTPRYLIKTRGQQVTLSCSPISGHRSVSWYQQTPGQGLQFLFEYFSETQRNKGNFPGRFSGRQFSNSRSEMNVSTLELGDSALYLCASSLEGCSPRDEQFFGPGTRLTVL.

This clone was seen a handful of times. V gene TRBV11-2 combines with J gene TRBJ2-1; TRBD2 agrees at 7 bases. The CDR3 sequence is 18 residues long. The J segment lost 0 bases and the V segment lost 1 base, leaving 9 bases of the junction unmatched. Germline CDR1 SGHAT, CDR2 FQNNGV. The CDR3, as DNA: TGTGCCAGCAGCTTAGGGACTTGGTGGGGGGGCTCCTACAATGAGCAGTTCTTC. Amino acids: CASSLGTWWGGSYNEQFF.

This sequence joins TRBV7-2 and TRBJ2-3; 10 positions match TRBD2. Germline values: CDR1 SGHTA, CDR2 FQGNSA. CDR3 size: 17 residues. V shed 4 bases, J shed 0 bases, and the junction held 7 bases outside the gene matches. CDR3 nucleotides: TGTGCCAGCAGCTCTCCTAGCGGGGGACCTAGCACAGATACGCAGTATTTT. Translated, it gives CASSSPSGGPSTDTQYF.

CDR3: CASSYSPASGQYTQYF. The CDR3, as DNA: TGTGCCAGCAGTTACTCTCCAGCGTCGGGACAGTATACGCAGTATTTT. The V gene is TRBV6-6, the J gene TRBJ2-3; 7 bases agree with TRBD1. V shed 0 bases and J 7 bases; nucleotides not matched to a gene: 10. The CDR3 loop spans 16 amino acids. CDR1 MNHNY and CDR2 SVGAGI come from the germline V gene (reference sequence).

This clone was seen a single time. The genes are TRBV13 and TRBJ2-7; tentative D call: TRBD2 (9 bases). Between the trimmed V and J ends, which lost 6 bases and 5 bases, there was a span of 20 bases. Per germline, CDR1 PRHDT and CDR2 FYEKMQ (reference sequence). The CDR3 totals 15 residues. The CDR3 sequence: CASSQGAGGRNEQYF. DNA of the CDR3: TGTGCCAGCAGTCAGGGGGCGGGGGGGCGGAACGAGCAGTACTTC.